These 13 T cell receptor beta chains were sequenced from one sample in a study of tumor and adjacent non-tumor tissue in lung cancer. No cell sorting was done before RNA was extracted from the tissue. Distant lung tissue was collected more than 3 cm away from the tumor edge. The library came from three nested PCR rounds adapted from ARM-PCR protocols. TCRdb reprocessed the multiplex PCR reads with MiXCR, giving one entry per CDR3 protein. The sample holds approximately 120,000 distinct CDR3 sequences; over 55% are singletons and the top ten take roughly 20%. The sequenced material came from distant non-tumor lung tissue. The origin of the receptors is a man aged 55 to 70 with non-small cell lung cancer.

For this clonotype: This may stem from a read error, because a much larger clone lies one nucleotide away. The chain links TRBV28 to TRBJ1-1; maybe TRBD1 (6 bases). The germline V gene encodes CDR1 MDHEN and CDR2 SYDVKM. This CDR3 has 11 amino acids. Trimming left V 8 bases short and J 4 bases short, with 8 bases between. CDR3 nucleotide sequence: TGTGCCAGCGGGGGGCGCACTGAAGCTTTCTTT. This codes for CASGGRTEAFF.

In this sample, this clonotype turned up a few times. The chain combines TRBV7-9 with TRBJ2-3; D gene unclear. CDR1 SEHNR and CDR2 FQNEAQ come from the germline V gene (reference sequence). This CDR3 region has 13 residues. The germline V and J ends were trimmed by 5 bases and 0 bases, with 6 bases remaining between them. CDR3 nucleotide sequence: TGTGCCAGCAGCAAACCTAGCACAGATACGCAGTATTTT. Its protein is CASSKPSTDTQYF.

With regard to this clonotype: This sequence may be a read error, since a much larger clone differs from it by one base. The J gene is TRBJ1-5, the V gene TRBV19; no definite D call. Trimming took 6 bases from V and 6 from J, leaving 15 bases between them. Germline V lookup: CDR1 LNHDA, CDR2 SQIVND (reference sequence). The CDR3 totals 14 residues. Written as DNA, the CDR3 is TGTGCCAGTAGAGAGTCGGACCCGGGTCAGCCCCAGCATTTT. Amino acid sequence: CASRESDPGQPQHF. Full variable domain (rest looked up from reference TRBV19 and TRBJ1-5): DGGITQSPKYLFRKEGQNVTLSCEQNLNHDAMYWYRQDPGQGLRLIYYSQIVNDFQKGDIAEGYSVSREKKESFPLTVTSAQKNPTAFYLCASRESDPGQPQHFGDGTRLSIL.

Of note for this clonotype: It is likely a read error, because the conserved phenylalanine at the end of the CDR3 is missing. V is TRBV5-1 and J is TRBJ2-1; 11 bases line up with TRBD2. The CDR3 loop spans 15 amino acids. The germline V gene encodes CDR1 SGHRS and CDR2 YFSETQ. The J segment lost 8 bases and the V segment lost 0 bases, leaving 4 bases of the junction unmatched. This CDR3 reads CASSLDSGRVDEQFL. DNA of the CDR3: TGCGCCAGCAGCTTGGATAGCGGGAGGGTCGATGAGCAGTTCTTA.

V gene TRBV2 combines with J gene TRBJ2-1; D possibly corresponds to TRBD1 (5 bases). Trimming removed 4 bases at V and 3 bases at J, with 13 bases between. This CDR3 comprises 15 residues. Per germline, CDR1 SNHLY and CDR2 FYNNEI. The CDR3 nucleotides are TGTGCCAGCAGTGTAGATATAGACAGCTACAATGAGCAGTTCTTC. The encoded protein is CASSVDIDSYNEQFF.

This chain joins TRBV5-4 and TRBJ2-2, with unresolved D. CDR3 length: 14 residues. Trimming removed 8 bases from V and 1 base from J, with 12 bases in between. The germline V gene encodes CDR1 SGHNT and CDR2 YYREEE (reference sequence). CDR3 residues: CARGLVRNTGELFF. CDR3 bases: TGTGCCAGGGGCTTGGTTAGGAACACCGGGGAGCTGTTTTTT.

As to this clonotype: An end of the junction differs from the germline gene, which may be a read error. The V gene is TRBV12-3 or TRBV12-4, the J gene TRBJ2-5; a weak D match, TRBD1 (5 bases). The CDR3 covers 15 residues. The CDR3 spells CASRLGEGNQETQYF. Here the CDR3 DNA reads TGTGCCAGCCGTTTAGGGGAAGGGAACCAAGAGACCCAGTACTTC.

In the case of this clonotype: The junction and the germline gene differ at one end; a read error may be behind it. V usage is TRBV11-1 and J usage is TRBJ1-2, with a tentative D call TRBD1 (6 bases). The CDR3 contains 14 residues. CDR1 is SGHAT and CDR2 is FQDESV in the germline V gene (reference sequence). The CDR3: CVSSTQGTEDGYAF. In DNA, the CDR3 is TGTGTCAGCAGCACCCAGGGGACCGAGGATGGCTATGCCTTC. The variable domain in full, completed from reference TRBV11-1 and TRBJ1-2, reads EAEVAQSPRYKITEKSQAVAFWCDPISGHATLYWYRQILGQGPELLVQFQDESVVDDSQLPKDRFSAERLKGVDSTLKIQPAELGDSAMYLCVSSTQGTEDGYAFGSGTRLTVV.

As to this clonotype: This may come from a read error, since a much larger clone is one base off. CDR3 residues: CASSRDRVGSPPHF. CDR3 nucleotides: TGTGCCAGCAGTCGCGACAGGGTTGGATCACCCCCCCACTTT. This chain connects TRBV28 to TRBJ1-6; 7 nucleotides agree with TRBD1. This CDR3 comprises 14 residues. Germline lookup yields CDR1 MDHEN and CDR2 SYDVKM.

Of note for this clonotype: A much bigger clone sits one base away, suggesting this may be a read error. The V and J genes are TRBV20-1 and TRBJ1-5; no definite D call. The CDR3 spans 13 residues. CDR1 DFQATT and CDR2 SNEGSKA come from the germline V gene (reference sequence). The CDR3 DNA is TGCACTGCTACTTCCGGGGGCAATCAGCCCCAGCATTTT. Protein product: CTATSGGNQPQHF.

Comment on this clonotype: Germline and junction disagree at one end, which may indicate a read error. This chain uses TRBV29-1 with TRBJ2-1; D remains unclear. The CDR3 totals 15 residues. The germline CDR1 and CDR2 sequences are SQVTM and ANQGSEA. For the CDR3, the DNA is TGCAGCGTTGAAGGTAGGCACAGCTCCTACAACGAGCAATTCTTC. Translation gives CSVEGRHSSYNEQFF.

Points on this clonotype: With a much larger clone just one base away, this may be a read error. The chain has TRBV7-2 and TRBJ2-7, with 9 bases aligning to TRBD1. The CDR3 sequence is 14 residues long. Looked up from germline, CDR1 is SGHTA and CDR2 is FQGNSA. The CDR3 is CASSLIQGANDQYF. Written as DNA, the CDR3 is TGTGCCAGCAGCTTAATACAGGGGGCGAACGATCAGTACTTC.

This clonotype appeared many times. The rearrangement links TRBV11-2 to TRBJ2-7, with D perhaps TRBD1 or TRBD2 (6 bases each). Germline assignment: CDR1 SGHAT and CDR2 FQNNGV. This CDR3 region has 13 residues. V gave up 3 bases and J gave up 6 bases, with 12 bases separating them. In nucleotides, the CDR3 is TGTGCCAGCAGCTTCGGAGGGGGTTCCGAGCAGTACTTC. Translated, it gives CASSFGGGSEQYF.